Detailed here is one TCR beta chain. Germline V gene sequence: CDR1 DFQATT, CDR2 SNEGSKA (reference sequence). V lost 7 bases and J 2 bases, leaving 17 bases between the germline ends. The CDR3 covers 14 residues. The data originate from a study of patients and donors after allogeneic stem cell transplantation. A single record per CDR3 protein comes from TCRdb applying MiXCR to the RT-PCR reads. Of 90,000 to 120,000 distinct CDR3 sequences in the sample, 35% were seen once. The gene calls are TRBV20-1 and TRBJ1-2; D is possibly TRBD1 (6 bases). The clonotype originates from a human donor who was either an allogeneic HSCT recipient or a stem cell or donor lymphocyte infusion donor (not recorded which). It is not recorded whose cells these are; they may come from a transplant donor. Material: blood, either unsorted or a sorted T cell fraction (not recorded which). CDR3 in amino acids: CSGGGQGRNYGYTF. CDR3 bases: TGCAGTGGGGGTGGGCAGGGGCGAAACTATGGCTACACCTTC.